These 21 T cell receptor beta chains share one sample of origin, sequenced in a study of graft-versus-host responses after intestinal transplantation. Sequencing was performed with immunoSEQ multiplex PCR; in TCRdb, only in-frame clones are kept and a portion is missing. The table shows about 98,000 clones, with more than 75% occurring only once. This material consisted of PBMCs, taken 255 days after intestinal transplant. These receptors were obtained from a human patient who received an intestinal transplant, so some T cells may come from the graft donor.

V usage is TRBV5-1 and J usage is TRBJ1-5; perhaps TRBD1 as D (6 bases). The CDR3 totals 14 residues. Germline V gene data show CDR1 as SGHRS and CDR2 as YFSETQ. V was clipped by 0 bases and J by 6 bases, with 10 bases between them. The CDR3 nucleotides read TGCGCCAGCAGCTTGGAGGGGGTGGGTCAGCCCCAGCATTTT. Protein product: CASSLEGVGQPQHF.

CDR3 loop: CASSQDIAGEQFF. The CDR3 coding sequence is TGCGCCAGCAGCCAAGATATAGCGGGGGAGCAGTTCTTC. The chain combines TRBV4-3 with TRBJ2-1, with TRBD2 matching over 8 bases. The V gene's germline CDR1 is LGHNA and CDR2 YSLEER. After removal of 0 bases from V and 10 bases from J, the junction contained 2 bases not matched to a gene. The CDR3 has 13 residues.

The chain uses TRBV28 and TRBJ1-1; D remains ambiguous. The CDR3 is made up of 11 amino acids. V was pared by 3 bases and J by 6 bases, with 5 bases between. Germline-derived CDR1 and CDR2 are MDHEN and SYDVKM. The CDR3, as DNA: TGTGCCAGCAGTTTTAGCTCTGAAGCTTTCTTT. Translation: CASSFSSEAFF.

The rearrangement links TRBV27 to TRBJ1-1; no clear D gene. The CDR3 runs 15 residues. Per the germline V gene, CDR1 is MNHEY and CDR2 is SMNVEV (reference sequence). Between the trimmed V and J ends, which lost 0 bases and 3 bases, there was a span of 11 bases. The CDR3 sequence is CASSLSPERYTEAFF. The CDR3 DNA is TGTGCCAGCAGTTTATCGCCGGAGCGCTACACTGAAGCTTTCTTT.

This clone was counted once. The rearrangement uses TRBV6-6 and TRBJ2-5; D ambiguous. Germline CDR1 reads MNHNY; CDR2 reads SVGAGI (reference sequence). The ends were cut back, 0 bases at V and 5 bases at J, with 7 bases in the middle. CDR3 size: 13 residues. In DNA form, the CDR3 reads TGTGCCAGCAGTTACTCAAGTTTGGAGACCCAGTACTTC. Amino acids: CASSYSSLETQYF.

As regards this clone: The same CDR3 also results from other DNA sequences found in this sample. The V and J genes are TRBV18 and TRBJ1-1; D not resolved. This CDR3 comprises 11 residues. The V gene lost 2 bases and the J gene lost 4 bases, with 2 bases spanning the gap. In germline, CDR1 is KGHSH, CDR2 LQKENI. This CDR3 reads CASSPGTEAFF. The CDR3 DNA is TGTGCCAGCTCACCAGGCACTGAAGCTTTCTTT.

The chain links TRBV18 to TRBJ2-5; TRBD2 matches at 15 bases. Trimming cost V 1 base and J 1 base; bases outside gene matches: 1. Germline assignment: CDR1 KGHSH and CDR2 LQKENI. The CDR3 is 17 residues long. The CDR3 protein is CASSPRTSGGGQETQYF. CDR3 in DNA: TGTGCCAGCTCACCACGGACTAGCGGGGGGGGCCAAGAGACCCAGTACTTC.

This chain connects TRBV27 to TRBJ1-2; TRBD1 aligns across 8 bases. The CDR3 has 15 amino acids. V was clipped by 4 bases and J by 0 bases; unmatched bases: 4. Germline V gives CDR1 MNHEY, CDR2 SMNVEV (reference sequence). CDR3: CASSSDRGANYGYTF. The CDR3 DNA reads TGTGCCAGCAGTTCAGACAGGGGAGCTAACTATGGCTACACCTTC.

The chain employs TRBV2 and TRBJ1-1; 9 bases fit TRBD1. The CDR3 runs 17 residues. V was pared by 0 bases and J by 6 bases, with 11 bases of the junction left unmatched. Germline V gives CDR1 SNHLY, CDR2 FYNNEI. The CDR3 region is CASSEALPGQGVAEAFF. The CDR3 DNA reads TGTGCCAGCAGTGAAGCGCTACCGGGACAGGGTGTCGCTGAAGCTTTCTTT.

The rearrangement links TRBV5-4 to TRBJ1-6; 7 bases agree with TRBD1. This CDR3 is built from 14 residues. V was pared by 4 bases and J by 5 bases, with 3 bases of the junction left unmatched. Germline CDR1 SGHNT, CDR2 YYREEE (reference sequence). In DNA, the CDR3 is TGTGCCAGCAGCGGTCAGGGGGATAATTCACCCCTCCACTTT. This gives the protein CASSGQGDNSPLHF.

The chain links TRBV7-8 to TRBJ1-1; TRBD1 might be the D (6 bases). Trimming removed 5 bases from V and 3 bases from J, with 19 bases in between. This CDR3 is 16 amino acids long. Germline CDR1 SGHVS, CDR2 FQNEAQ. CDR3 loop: CASSPTQGTRHTEAFF. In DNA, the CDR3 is TGTGCCAGCAGCCCGACACAGGGAACCCGGCACACTGAAGCTTTCTTT. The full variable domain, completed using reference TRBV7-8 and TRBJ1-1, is GAGVSQSPRYKVAKRGQDVALRCDPISGHVSLFWYQQALGQGPEFLTYFQNEAQLDKSGLPSDRFFAERPEGSVSTLKIQRTQQEDSAVYLCASSPTQGTRHTEAFFGQGTRLTVV.

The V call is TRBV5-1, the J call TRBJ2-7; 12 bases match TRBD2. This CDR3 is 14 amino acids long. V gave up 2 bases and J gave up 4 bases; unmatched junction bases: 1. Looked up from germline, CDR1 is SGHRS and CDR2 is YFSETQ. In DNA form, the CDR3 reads TGCGCCAGCAGCTTCGGACTAGCGGGATACGAGCAGTACTTC. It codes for CASSFGLAGYEQYF. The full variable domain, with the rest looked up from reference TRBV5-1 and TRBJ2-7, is KAGVTQTPRYLIKTRGQQVTLSCSPISGHRSVSWYQQTPGQGLQFLFEYFSETQRNKGNFPGRFSGRQFSNSRSEMNVSTLELGDSALYLCASSFGLAGYEQYFGPGTRLTVT.

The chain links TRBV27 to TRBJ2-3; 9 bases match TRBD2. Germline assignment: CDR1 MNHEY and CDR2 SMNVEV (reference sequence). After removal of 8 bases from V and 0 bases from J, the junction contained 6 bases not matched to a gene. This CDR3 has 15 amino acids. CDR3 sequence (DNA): TGTGCCAGCCTACTTAGCGGGGGAAGCACAGATACGCAGTATTTT. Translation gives CASLLSGGSTDTQYF.

CDR3 nucleotides: TGTGCCAGCAGGGGACAGGGGGCCCGTAACACTGAAGCTTTCTTT. Translated: CASRGQGARNTEAFF. J is TRBJ1-1 and V is TRBV5-6; 12 bases map to TRBD1. The CDR3 is made up of 15 amino acids. Unmatched junction bases numbered 4, after V lost 5 bases and J lost 2 bases. The germline V gene encodes CDR1 SGHDT and CDR2 YYEEEE.

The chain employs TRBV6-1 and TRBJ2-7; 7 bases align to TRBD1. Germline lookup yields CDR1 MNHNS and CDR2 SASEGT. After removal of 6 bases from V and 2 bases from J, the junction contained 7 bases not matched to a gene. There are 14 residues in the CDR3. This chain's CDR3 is CASSHTGTAYEQYF. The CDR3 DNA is TGTGCCAGCAGCCACACCGGGACAGCCTACGAGCAGTACTTC.

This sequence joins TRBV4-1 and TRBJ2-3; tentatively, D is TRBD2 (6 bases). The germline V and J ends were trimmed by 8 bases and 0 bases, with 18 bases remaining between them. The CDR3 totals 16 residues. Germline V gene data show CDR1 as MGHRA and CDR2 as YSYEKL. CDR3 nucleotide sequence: TGCGCCAGCGGAGAACTAGCTCACTATAGCACAGATACGCAGTATTTT. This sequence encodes CASGELAHYSTDTQYF.

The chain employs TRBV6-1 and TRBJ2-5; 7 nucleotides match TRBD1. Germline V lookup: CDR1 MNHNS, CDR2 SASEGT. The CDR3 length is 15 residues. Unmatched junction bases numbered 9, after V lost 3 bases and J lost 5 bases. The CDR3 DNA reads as TGTGCCAGCAGTGAGTACTTACAGGGGTTCGAGACCCAGTACTTC. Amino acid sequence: CASSEYLQGFETQYF.

The CDR3 loop is CASQGRYTGELFF. The CDR3 nucleotides are TGCGCCAGCCAAGGACGGTACACCGGGGAGCTGTTTTTT. V usage is TRBV5-1 and J usage is TRBJ2-2; D is ambiguous. The V gene lost 7 bases and the J gene lost 3 bases, with 10 bases spanning the gap. The CDR3 extends over 13 amino acids. Germline-derived CDR1 and CDR2 are SGHRS and YFSETQ.

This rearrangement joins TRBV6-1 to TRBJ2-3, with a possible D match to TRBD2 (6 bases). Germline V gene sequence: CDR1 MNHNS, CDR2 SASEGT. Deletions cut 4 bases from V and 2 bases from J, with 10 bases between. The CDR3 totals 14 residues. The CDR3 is CASSAGLHTDTQYF. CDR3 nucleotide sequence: TGTGCCAGCAGTGCGGGACTGCACACAGATACGCAGTATTTT.

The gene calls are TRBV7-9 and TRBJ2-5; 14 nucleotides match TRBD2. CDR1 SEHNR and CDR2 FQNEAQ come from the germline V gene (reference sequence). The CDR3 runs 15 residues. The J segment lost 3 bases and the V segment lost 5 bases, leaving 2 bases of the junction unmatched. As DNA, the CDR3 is TGTGCCAGCAGCCTGGGACTAGCGGGGGAAGAGACCCAGTACTTC. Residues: CASSLGLAGEETQYF.

This CDR3 is CASSPSGTYYSNQPQHF. CDR3 bases: TGTGCCAGCAGCCCCAGTGGGACATACTATAGCAATCAGCCCCAGCATTTT. The rearrangement joins TRBV7-2 to TRBJ1-5; TRBD1 might be the D (6 bases). From germline, CDR1 is SGHTA and CDR2 FQGNSA. CDR3 size: 17 residues. Between the trimmed V and J ends, which lost 5 bases and 0 bases, there was a span of 17 bases.